The following is a T cell receptor (beta chain) sequence with its context. What it recognizes is unknown. The data stem from a study of Tregs in tolerant kidney transplant recipients. Study in general: Recipients received nonmyeloablative bone marrow transplants from related graft donors, with transient mixed chimerism. Whole-study findings and limits: Expanding Tregs on activated donor B cells appeared to best identify donor-specific TCRbeta clones.

Here immunoSEQ multiplex PCR was the method, and the copy in TCRdb shows in-frame clones only, minus some. The sample lists around 77,000 clones; 95% to 98% were seen once. V lost 7 bases and J lost 4; bases outside the gene matches: 5. The CDR3 covers 15 residues. In germline, CDR1 is SGHAT, CDR2 FQDESV (reference sequence). V is TRBV11-1 and J is TRBJ2-5; 14 bases map to TRBD2. The sample here was CD4+ T cells from blood, taken before the transplant. This clonotype originated in a human donor who received a combined kidney and bone marrow transplant. The CDR3 coding sequence is TGTGCCAGCACCTCCGGGACTAGCGGGGGAGAGACCCAGTACTTC. It yields the protein CASTSGTSGGETQYF.